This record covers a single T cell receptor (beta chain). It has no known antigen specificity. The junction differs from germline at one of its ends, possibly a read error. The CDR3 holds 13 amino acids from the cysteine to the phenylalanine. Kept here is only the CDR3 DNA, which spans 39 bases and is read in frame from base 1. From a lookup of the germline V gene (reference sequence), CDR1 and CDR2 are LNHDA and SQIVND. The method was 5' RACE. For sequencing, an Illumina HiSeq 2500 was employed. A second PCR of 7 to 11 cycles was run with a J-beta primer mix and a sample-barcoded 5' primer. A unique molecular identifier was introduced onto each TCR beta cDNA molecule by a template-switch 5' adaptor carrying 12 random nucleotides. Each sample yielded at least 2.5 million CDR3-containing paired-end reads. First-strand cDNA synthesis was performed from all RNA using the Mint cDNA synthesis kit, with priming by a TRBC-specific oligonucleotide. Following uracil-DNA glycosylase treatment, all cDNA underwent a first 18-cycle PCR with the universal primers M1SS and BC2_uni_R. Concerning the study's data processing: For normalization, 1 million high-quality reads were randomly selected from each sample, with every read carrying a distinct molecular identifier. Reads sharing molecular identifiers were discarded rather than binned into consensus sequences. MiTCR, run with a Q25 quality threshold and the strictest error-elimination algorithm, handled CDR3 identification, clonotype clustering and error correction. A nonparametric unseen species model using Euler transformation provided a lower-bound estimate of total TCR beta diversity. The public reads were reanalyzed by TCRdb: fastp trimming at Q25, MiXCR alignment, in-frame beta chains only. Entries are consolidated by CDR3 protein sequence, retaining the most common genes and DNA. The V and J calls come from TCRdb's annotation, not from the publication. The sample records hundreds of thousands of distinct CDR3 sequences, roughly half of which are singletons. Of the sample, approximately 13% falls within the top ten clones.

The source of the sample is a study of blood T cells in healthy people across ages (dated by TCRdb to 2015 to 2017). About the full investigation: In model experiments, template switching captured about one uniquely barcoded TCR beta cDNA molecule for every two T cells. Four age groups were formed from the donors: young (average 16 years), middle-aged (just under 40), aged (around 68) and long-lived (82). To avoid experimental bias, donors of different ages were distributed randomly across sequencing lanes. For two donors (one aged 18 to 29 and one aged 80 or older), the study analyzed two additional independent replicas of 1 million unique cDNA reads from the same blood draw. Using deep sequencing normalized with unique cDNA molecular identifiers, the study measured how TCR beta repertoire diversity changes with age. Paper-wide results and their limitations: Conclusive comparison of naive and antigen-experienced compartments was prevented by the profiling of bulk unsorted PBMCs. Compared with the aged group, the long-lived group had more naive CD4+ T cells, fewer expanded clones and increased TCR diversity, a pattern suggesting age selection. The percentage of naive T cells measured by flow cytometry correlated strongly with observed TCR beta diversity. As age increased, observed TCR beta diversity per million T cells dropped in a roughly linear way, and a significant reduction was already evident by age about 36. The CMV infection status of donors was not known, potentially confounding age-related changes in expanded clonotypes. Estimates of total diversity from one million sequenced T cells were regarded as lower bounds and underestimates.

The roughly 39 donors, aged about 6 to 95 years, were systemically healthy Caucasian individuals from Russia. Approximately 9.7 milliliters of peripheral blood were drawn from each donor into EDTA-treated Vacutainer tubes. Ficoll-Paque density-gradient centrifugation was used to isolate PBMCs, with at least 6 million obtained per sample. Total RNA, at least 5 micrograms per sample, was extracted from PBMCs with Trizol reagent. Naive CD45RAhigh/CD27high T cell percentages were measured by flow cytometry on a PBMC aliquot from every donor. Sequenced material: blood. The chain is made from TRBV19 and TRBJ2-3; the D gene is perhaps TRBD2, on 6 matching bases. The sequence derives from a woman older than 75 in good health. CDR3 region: CATQSGGADAQYF. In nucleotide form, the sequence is TGTGCCACCCAGTCCGGGGGAGCAGATGCGCAGTATTTT. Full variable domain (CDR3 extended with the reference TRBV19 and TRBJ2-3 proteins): DGGITQSPKYLFRKEGQNVTLSCEQNLNHDAMYWYRQDPGQGLRLIYYSQIVNDFQKGDIAEGYSVSREKKESFPLTVTSAQKNPTAFYLCATQSGGADAQYFGPGTRLTVL.